These 21 T cell receptor beta chains came from one sample sequenced in a study of OX40 agonist ivuxolimab in advanced cancers. Generated by immunoSEQ multiplex PCR, the TCRdb table keeps only in-frame clones and is missing some. The repertoire consists of 45,000 or so clones, with 85% to 90% occurring once and the leading ten covering roughly 7.8%. The starting material was CD4+ or CD8+ T cells sorted from blood, obtained in a trial of the OX40 agonist ivuxolimab. Receptor source: an adult with an advanced solid tumor such as melanoma, head and neck, liver or kidney cancer.

V usage is TRBV4-1 and J usage is TRBJ2-1; D could derive from TRBD1 or TRBD2 (5 bases each). The CDR3 is 15 amino acids. V dropped 3 bases and J dropped 9 bases, with 18 bases sitting between them. Per germline, CDR1 MGHRA and CDR2 YSYEKL. CDR3 bases: TGCGCCAGCAGCCACCTTTTGGGACGCCGTCTTGAGCAGTTCTTC. Translation gives CASSHLLGRRLEQFF.

V usage is TRBV29-1 and J usage is TRBJ2-1; TRBD1 might be the D (6 bases). The CDR3 is 13 residues long. Germline lookup yields CDR1 SQVTM and CDR2 ANQGSEA. The V and J ends lost 8 bases and 0 bases respectively, with 11 bases between them. CDR3 protein: CSFQGSSYNEQFF. CDR3 sequence (DNA): TGCAGCTTCCAGGGGAGCTCCTACAATGAGCAGTTCTTC.

The chain joins TRBV6-5 to TRBJ1-1; 7 positions agree with TRBD1. Germline values: CDR1 MNHEY, CDR2 SVGAGI. The CDR3 extends over 15 amino acids. The V segment lost 10 bases and the J segment 2 bases; nucleotides outside the gene matches: 13. For the CDR3, the DNA is TGTGCCACTAAAGGGGCCGGGACAGCCAACACTGAAGCTTTCTTT. Translating it yields CATKGAGTANTEAFF.

The chain employs TRBV11-2 and TRBJ1-2; possibly TRBD1 for D (5 bases). The CDR3 runs to 16 residues. Trimming cost V 0 bases and J 7 bases, with 18 bases left between them. From germline, CDR1 is SGHAT and CDR2 FQNNGV. The CDR3 spells CASSLEFSVGESGYTF. The CDR3 nucleotides are TGTGCCAGCAGCTTAGAGTTTTCCGTAGGGGAAAGTGGCTACACCTTC.

The chain employs TRBV11-3 and TRBJ1-1; D unclear. The CDR3 covers 15 residues. Per germline, CDR1 SGHNT and CDR2 YENEEA. Trimming took 0 bases from V and 0 from J, leaving 8 bases between them. The CDR3, as DNA: TGTGCCAGCAGCTTAGATCGGCAGATGAACACTGAAGCTTTCTTT. Amino acid sequence: CASSLDRQMNTEAFF.

The chain has TRBV27 and TRBJ1-3; 7 nucleotides line up with TRBD1. V shed 6 bases, J shed 2 bases, and the junction held 10 bases outside the gene matches. Germline values: CDR1 MNHEY, CDR2 SMNVEV (reference sequence). CDR3 length equals 16 residues. The chain's CDR3 is CASSLSLGGAGNTIYF. CDR3 DNA sequence: TGTGCCAGCAGCCTTAGCTTAGGGGGCGCTGGAAACACCATATATTTT.

In regard to this clone: One junction end disagrees with the germline gene, perhaps due to a read error. The rearrangement uses TRBV7-3 and TRBJ2-3; tentatively, D is TRBD1 (6 bases). CDR3 length equals 15 residues. Germline loops: CDR1 SGHTA, CDR2 FQGTGA. This chain's CDR3 is CASSLIGRGTDTQYF. The DNA for the CDR3 is TGTGCCAGCAGCTTAATCGGCAGGGGCACCGATACGCAGTATTTT.

The genes are TRBV29-1 and TRBJ1-2; D remains ambiguous. The CDR3 is 12 amino acids. The V end was cut by 2 bases, the J end by 8 bases, with 12 bases between. The germline V gene encodes CDR1 SQVTM and CDR2 ANQGSEA. For the CDR3, the DNA is TGCAGCGTTGAAAAGCATTCTGGAGGCTACACCTTC. Translated: CSVEKHSGGYTF.

Only one count was recorded for this clone. The chain has TRBV4-1 and TRBJ1-4; TRBD1 might be the D (5 bases). From germline, CDR1 is MGHRA and CDR2 YSYEKL. The length of the CDR3 is 12 residues. V shed 4 bases and J shed 7 bases, with 7 bases lying between them. CDR3 DNA sequence: TGCGCCAGCAGCCCAGGGTTTGAAAAACTGTTTTTT. Encoded protein: CASSPGFEKLFF.

This chain joins TRBV28 and TRBJ1-5; 8 bases are shared with TRBD1. The CDR3 consists of 14 residues. Germline V CDR1 and CDR2: MDHEN, SYDVKM. V was clipped by 6 bases and J by 8 bases; unmatched bases: 9. The CDR3 DNA reads as TGTGCCAGCAGCATAGGACAGGGCTTCGAGCCCCAGCATTTT. It translates to CASSIGQGFEPQHF.

This clone was recorded a few times. V usage is TRBV9 and J usage is TRBJ2-5; D may be TRBD1 (6 bases). The CDR3 consists of 13 residues. In germline, CDR1 is SGDLS, CDR2 YYNGEE. Trimming left V 3 bases short and J 2 bases short, with 8 bases between. The DNA of the CDR3 is TGTGCCAGCAGCGGGGGGCCTCAAGAGACCCAGTACTTC. Translated: CASSGGPQETQYF.

The J gene is TRBJ2-3, the V gene TRBV27, with 7 bases that match TRBD2. Germline V gene lookup returns CDR1 MNHEY and CDR2 SMNVEV (reference sequence). The CDR3 has 17 amino acids. Germline trimming cut 6 bases from V and 4 bases from J; bases unmatched to any gene: 16. CDR3 sequence (DNA): TGTGCCAGCAGCCCAAAGGCAGGGAGGGCCGGGTCAGATACGCAGTATTTT. Its translation is CASSPKAGRAGSDTQYF.

J is TRBJ2-7 and V is TRBV6-4; D unresolved. Trimming took 6 bases from V and 6 from J, leaving 3 bases between them. The CDR3 consists of 9 residues. Germline assignment: CDR1 MRHNA and CDR2 SNTAGT. CDR3: CASRGEQYF. CDR3 DNA sequence: TGTGCCAGCAGGGGCGAGCAGTACTTC.

This rearrangement joins TRBV13 to TRBJ2-1, with D possibly TRBD1 on 6 matching bases. The V and J ends lost 4 bases and 0 bases respectively, with 13 bases between them. There are 16 residues in the CDR3. CDR1 and CDR2 (germline): PRHDT, FYEKMQ (reference sequence). The CDR3 protein is CASSSADRNSYNEQFF. The DNA of the CDR3 is TGTGCCAGCAGCTCAGCGGACAGAAACTCCTACAATGAGCAGTTCTTC.

This chain uses TRBV18 with TRBJ1-5; tentatively, D is TRBD1 (6 bases). The CDR3 totals 16 residues. From germline, CDR1 is KGHSH and CDR2 LQKENI. V gave up 0 bases and J gave up 0 bases, with 9 bases separating them. The CDR3 region has the DNA TGTGCCAGCTCACCACCAGGGGGATATAGCAATCAGCCCCAGCATTTT. It specifies CASSPPGGYSNQPQHF.

The chain combines TRBV18 with TRBJ2-5; maybe TRBD2 (5 bases). There are 15 residues in the CDR3. Per the germline V gene, CDR1 is KGHSH and CDR2 is LQKENI. V shed 0 bases and J shed 2 bases, with 10 bases lying between them. CDR3 bases: TGTGCCAGCTCACCACCGAGGGCCGCGCAAGAGACCCAGTACTTC. Encoded protein: CASSPPRAAQETQYF.

This clone was recorded once. This chain uses TRBV5-4 with TRBJ1-3, with D maybe TRBD1 (6 bases). The CDR3 contains 17 residues. The V end lost 7 bases, the J end lost 0 bases, and 20 bases lay between the germline ends. CDR1 is SGHNT and CDR2 is YYREEE in the germline V gene (reference sequence). DNA of the CDR3: TGTGCCAGCGCAAACCAGGCAGGGGACATCTCTGGAAACACCATATATTTT. This encodes CASANQAGDISGNTIYF. The complete variable domain, with remaining parts taken from reference TRBV5-4 and TRBJ1-3, reads ETGVTQSPTHLIKTRGQQVTLRCSSQSGHNTVSWYQQALGQGPQFIFQYYREEENGRGNFPPRFSGLQFPNYSSELNVNALELDDSALYLCASANQAGDISGNTIYFGEGSWLTVV.

J is TRBJ2-3 and V is TRBV7-8, with TRBD2 matching over 10 bases. Germline V gives CDR1 SGHVS, CDR2 FQNEAQ. With V trimmed by 5 bases and J by 0 bases, 2 bases remained unmatched. This CDR3 is 15 amino acids long. CDR3 nucleotide sequence: TGTGCCAGCAGCGTGACTAGCGGGAGCACAGATACGCAGTATTTT. Protein sequence: CASSVTSGSTDTQYF.

The chain has TRBV28 and TRBJ1-1; a weak D match, TRBD1 (5 bases). Germline CDR1 MDHEN, CDR2 SYDVKM. The CDR3 runs to 12 residues. In nucleotides, the CDR3 is TGTGTTTCGGGGGGGATGAACACTGAAGCTTTCTTT. Its protein product is CVSGGMNTEAFF.

This clone was counted once. This rearrangement joins TRBV6-4 to TRBJ2-1, with 11 bases that match TRBD2. Germline loops: CDR1 MRHNA, CDR2 SNTAGT. Trimming took 5 bases from V and 4 from J; bases not matched to a gene: 7. CDR3 size: 16 residues. The CDR3 DNA reads as TGTGCCAGCAGTTTCCGGACTAGCGGGCAATACAATGAGCAGTTCTTC. This encodes CASSFRTSGQYNEQFF.

J is TRBJ1-1 and V is TRBV18; no reliable D call. CDR1 is KGHSH and CDR2 is LQKENI in the germline V gene. V lost 1 base and J lost 3, with 9 bases in between. The CDR3 runs 14 residues. The CDR3 DNA follows: TGTGCCAGCTCACCACTCAATTCCGACACTGAAGCTTTCTTT. Its protein is CASSPLNSDTEAFF. The complete variable domain, with remaining parts taken from reference TRBV18 and TRBJ1-1, reads NAGVMQNPRHLVRRRGQEARLRCSPMKGHSHVYWYRQLPEEGLKFMVYLQKENIIDESGMPKERFSAEFPKEGPSILRIQQVVRGDSAAYFCASSPLNSDTEAFFGQGTRLTVV.